A single sample is the source of the 15 T cell receptor beta chains below, sequenced in a study of cytomegalovirus exposure and HLA in healthy donors. 13 Jbeta primers and 60 Vbeta primers were used for the PCR. The repertoire was sequenced with immunoSEQ multiplex PCR; TCRdb's copy has only in-frame clones and lacks some. The sample records about 140,000 clones, around 79% being singletons. Sequenced: PBMCs. These receptors all come from a female donor in good health and CMV-seronegative.

The chain employs TRBV15 and TRBJ2-1; maybe TRBD2 (6 bases). From germline, CDR1 is LNHNV and CDR2 YYDKDF (reference sequence). The ends were cut back, 1 base at V and 5 bases at J, with 12 bases in the middle. The CDR3 extends over 15 amino acids. The CDR3 DNA follows: TGTGCCACCAGCAGAGCGGGGGAAGGGGACAATGAGCAGTTCTTC. Its protein product is CATSRAGEGDNEQFF.

This clone was seen a handful of times. The chain joins TRBV5-1 to TRBJ2-1, with 15 bases that match TRBD2. Germline V lookup: CDR1 SGHRS, CDR2 YFSETQ. Unmatched junction bases numbered 1, after V lost 2 bases and J lost 7 bases. The CDR3 runs to 15 residues. This CDR3 reads CASSLGTSGRNEQFF. DNA for the CDR3: TGCGCCAGCAGCTTAGGGACTAGCGGGAGGAATGAGCAGTTCTTC.

This clone came up once. V usage is TRBV5-1 and J usage is TRBJ2-5; D is unclear. This CDR3 comprises 13 residues. Per the germline V gene, CDR1 is SGHRS and CDR2 is YFSETQ. The ends were cut back, 0 bases at V and 5 bases at J, with 8 bases in the middle. In DNA, the CDR3 is TGCGCCAGCAGCTTGGTAGAGCGTGAGACCCAGTACTTC. This encodes CASSLVERETQYF.

This clone has just one count. J is TRBJ1-6 and V is TRBV7-9, with TRBD1 identical over 8 bases. V was pared by 6 bases and J by 7 bases, with 5 bases of the junction left unmatched. The CDR3 sequence is 14 residues long. Germline-derived CDR1 and CDR2 are SEHNR and FQNEAQ (reference sequence). CDR3 residues: CASRGQGRNSPLHF. The CDR3 DNA reads TGTGCCAGCAGAGGACAGGGCCGGAATTCACCCCTCCACTTT.

This chain joins TRBV14 and TRBJ2-1; D unresolved. Germline V gene data show CDR1 as SGHDN and CDR2 as FVKESK. The CDR3 loop spans 13 amino acids. The V gene lost 5 bases and the J gene lost 8 bases, with 13 bases spanning the gap. In DNA, the CDR3 is TGTGCCAGCAGCGTAAGCCTATATGATGAGCAGTTCTTC. This translates into CASSVSLYDEQFF.

The CDR3 loop reads CASSTYNRGQPQHF. The CDR3 DNA is TGTGCCAGCAGCACATACAACCGCGGGCAGCCCCAGCATTTT. The chain is built from TRBV7-2 and TRBJ1-5; D remains unclear. The germline V gene encodes CDR1 SGHTA and CDR2 FQGNSA. The length of the CDR3 is 14 residues. V was trimmed by 5 bases and J by 7 bases, leaving 15 bases between them.

The J gene is TRBJ2-7, the V gene TRBV11-3, with 9 bases lining up with TRBD1. Germline loops: CDR1 SGHNT, CDR2 YENEEA. V trimming: 1 base; J trimming: 2 bases; junction bases outside the gene matches: 12. The length of the CDR3 is 18 residues. The CDR3: CASSLGATGGLIPYEQYF. In DNA form, the CDR3 reads TGTGCCAGCAGCTTAGGCGCCACAGGGGGCCTCATCCCCTACGAGCAGTACTTC.

This chain joins TRBV2 and TRBJ1-6; the D gene is possibly TRBD1 (6 bases). This CDR3 region has 13 residues. From germline, CDR1 is SNHLY and CDR2 FYNNEI. The germline V and J ends were trimmed by 6 bases and 10 bases, with 13 bases remaining between them. The CDR3 loop is CASSPGDLSPLHF. The CDR3 region has the DNA TGTGCCAGCAGCCCAGGGGATTTATCACCCCTCCACTTT.

V and J are TRBV9 and TRBJ2-1, with 10 bases fitting TRBD2. CDR1 and CDR2 (germline): SGDLS, YYNGEE. This CDR3 spans 14 amino acids. Trimming cost V 5 bases and J 6 bases; bases outside gene matches: 5. The CDR3 region has the DNA TGTGCCAGCAGACCCAGCGGGGGGGGCAATGAGCAGTTCTTC. This encodes CASRPSGGGNEQFF. The variable domain in full, completed from reference TRBV9 and TRBJ2-1, reads DSGVTQTPKHLITATGQRVTLRCSPRSGDLSVYWYQQSLDQGLQFLIQYYNGEERAKGNILERFSAQQFPDLHSELNLSSLELGDSALYFCASRPSGGGNEQFFGPGTRLTVL.

The chain has TRBV4-3 and TRBJ1-5; D perhaps matches TRBD1 (5 bases). Trimming took off 0 bases at V and 5 bases at J, with 11 bases between the two ends. The CDR3 is made up of 15 amino acids. Germline values: CDR1 LGHNA, CDR2 YSLEER. CDR3 in amino acids: CASSQDSGGYQPQHF. CDR3 sequence (DNA): TGCGCCAGCAGCCAAGATTCGGGGGGTTATCAGCCCCAGCATTTT.

This clone was recorded once. Germline and junction disagree at one end, which may indicate a read error. V gene TRBV6-4 combines with J gene TRBJ2-7; 8 nucleotides align to TRBD1. In germline, CDR1 is MRHNA, CDR2 SNTAGT. This CDR3 region has 13 residues. CDR3 residues: CASSDSPRGRRHF. For the CDR3, the DNA is TGTGCCAGCAGTGACTCCCCCAGGGGGCGGCGACACTTC.

This clone was counted once. The CDR3 region is CASSDLLYEQYF. The CDR3 DNA follows: TGTGCCAGCAGTGATCTTCTATACGAGCAGTACTTC. The chain is built from TRBV2 and TRBJ2-7; no reliable D call. The CDR3 is 12 residues long. In germline, CDR1 is SNHLY, CDR2 FYNNEI. The V end was cut by 3 bases, the J end by 4 bases, with 7 bases between.

The rearrangement joins TRBV27 to TRBJ2-7; 10 bases match TRBD2. Germline V lookup: CDR1 MNHEY, CDR2 SMNVEV (reference sequence). Trimming took 5 bases from V and 3 from J; bases not matched to a gene: 4. The CDR3 extends over 14 amino acids. CDR3 in DNA: TGTGCCAGCAGTCTAGCGGGAGAATTCTACGAGCAGTACTTC. Its protein is CASSLAGEFYEQYF.

Comment on this clone: A read error is likely, as this CDR3 ends without the conserved phenylalanine or tryptophan. This rearrangement joins TRBV5-1 to TRBJ1-1; no clear D gene. Germline V CDR1 and CDR2: SGHRS, YFSETQ. The CDR3 runs 13 residues. Trimming took off 5 bases at V and 3 bases at J, with 11 bases between the two ends. The CDR3 reads CASSLLVDTEAFV. CDR3 DNA sequence: TGCGCCAGCAGTCTGTTGGTAGACACTGAAGCTTTCGTT.

This CDR3 reads CASSDAGYSNYGYTF. As DNA, the CDR3 is TGTGCCAGCAGTGATGCGGGCTACTCAAACTATGGCTACACCTTC. The rearrangement joins TRBV6-1 to TRBJ1-2; D is unresolved. Trimming removed 3 bases from V and 2 bases from J, with 13 bases in between. The CDR3 contains 15 residues. The germline CDR1 and CDR2 sequences are MNHNS and SASEGT.